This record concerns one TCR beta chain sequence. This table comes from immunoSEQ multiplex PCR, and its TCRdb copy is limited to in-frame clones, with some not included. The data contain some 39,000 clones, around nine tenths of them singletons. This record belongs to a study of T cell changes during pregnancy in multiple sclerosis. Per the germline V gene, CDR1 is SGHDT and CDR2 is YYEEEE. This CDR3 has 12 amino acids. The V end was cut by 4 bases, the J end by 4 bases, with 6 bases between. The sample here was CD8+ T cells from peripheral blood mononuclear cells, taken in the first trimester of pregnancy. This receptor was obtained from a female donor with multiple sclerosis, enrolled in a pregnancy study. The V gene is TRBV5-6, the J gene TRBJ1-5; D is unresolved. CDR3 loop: CASSRGNQPQHF. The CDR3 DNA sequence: TGTGCCAGCAGCCGGGGAAATCAGCCCCAGCATTTT.